This TCR beta chain came from a study of CD8+CD57+ T cells in acquired aplastic anemia. Study results and caveats: Controls did not differ significantly from patients in CD8+ Simpson's diversity.

Genomic DNA served as template for TCR beta VDJ and CDR3 profiling. TCRdb re-called the reads through MiXCR, storing one row per CDR3 protein. This sample yields about 260,000 distinct CDR3 sequences, of which around 82% are seen a single time; approximately 40% belongs to the top ten. Patients included in sequencing had previously demonstrated CD8+CD57+ cell expansion by flow cytometry. Regarding this clonotype: Its cognate antigen is unknown. One junction end disagrees with the germline gene, perhaps due to a read error.

The CDR3 is made up of 14 amino acids. CDR1 and CDR2 (germline): SGHTA, FQGNSA. The receptor's source is a human donor with aplastic anemia. The chain combines TRBV7-2 with TRBJ2-3; TRBD1 agrees at 7 bases. The sequencing input was sorted CD4+, CD8+, or CD8+CD57+ T cells (not recorded which) from PBMCs. The CDR3 region is CASSLDADGTALSF. The CDR3 nucleotides read TGTGCCAGCAGCTTAGATGCAGACGGGACAGCCCTTTCCTTT.